This T cell receptor beta chain stems from a study of a mutant IDH1 vaccine in newly diagnosed glioma. Overall study context: In some groups vaccination began 4-6 weeks post-radiotherapy; others received it with temozolomide. Earlier therapy was either radiotherapy, temozolomide, or both, and most got both. Study-level findings and limits: Most patients, roughly 92%, showed vaccine-induced immune responses.

The assay was immunoSEQ multiplex PCR, and TCRdb's table has in-frame clones only and misses some. This table has roughly 120,000 clones, 85% to 90% appearing once. This CDR3 contains 15 residues. CDR1 and CDR2 from the germline V gene are MNHEY and SVGAGI. The trim removed 7 bases at V and 5 bases at J, leaving 13 bases unmatched. Time point specified: week 11, during vaccination. All doses held 300 ug of mutant IDH1 20-mer peptide, with topical imiquimod. New WHO grade 3 or 4 IDH1-mutant, ATRX-lost astrocytomas were present in all donors. A remark on this clone: The antigen is unknown.

The gene calls are TRBV6-5 and TRBJ2-5; 7 bases match TRBD2. This receptor was taken from a woman in her fifties or sixties with glioma. The starting material was PBMCs, obtained from a glioma patient whose treatment included an IDH1 peptide vaccine. The CDR3 nucleotides are TGTGCCAGCACCCTCTGGGAGGGGAGGATGGAGACCCAGTACTTC. Its protein is CASTLWEGRMETQYF.